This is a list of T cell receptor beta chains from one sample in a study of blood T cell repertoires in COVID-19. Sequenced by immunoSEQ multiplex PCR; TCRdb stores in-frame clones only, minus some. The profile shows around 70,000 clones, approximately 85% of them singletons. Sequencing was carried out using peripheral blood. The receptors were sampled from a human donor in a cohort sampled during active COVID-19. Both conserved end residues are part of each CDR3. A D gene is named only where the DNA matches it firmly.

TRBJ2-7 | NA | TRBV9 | CASSALDGSGEQYF
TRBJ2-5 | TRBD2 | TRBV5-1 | CASSPGAGGQETQYF
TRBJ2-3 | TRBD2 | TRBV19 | CASSIKGTSGGANTQYF
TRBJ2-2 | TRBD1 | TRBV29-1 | CSGSGTDYTGELFF
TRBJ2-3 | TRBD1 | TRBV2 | CASAGTGIRGDTQYF
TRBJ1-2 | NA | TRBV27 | CASNPLPSRGRTVYGYTF
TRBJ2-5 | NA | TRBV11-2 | CASSLDPWRGETQYF
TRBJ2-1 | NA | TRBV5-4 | CASSLDRANEQFF
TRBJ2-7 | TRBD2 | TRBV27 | CASSPAGDPYEQYF
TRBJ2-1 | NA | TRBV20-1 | CSANDRSSYNEQFF
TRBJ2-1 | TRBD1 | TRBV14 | CASSQEFPGQGRDEQFF
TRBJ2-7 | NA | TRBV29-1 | CSVGLGSSYEQYF
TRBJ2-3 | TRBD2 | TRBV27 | CASRAGVESDTQYF
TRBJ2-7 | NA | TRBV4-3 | CASSQDRVNYEQYF
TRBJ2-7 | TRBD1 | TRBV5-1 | CASSFFIGTGAYEQYF
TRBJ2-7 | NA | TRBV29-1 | CSVEEGPSYEQYF
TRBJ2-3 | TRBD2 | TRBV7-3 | CASSRAGGSTDTQYF
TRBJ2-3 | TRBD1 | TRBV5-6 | CASSLQDRADTQYF
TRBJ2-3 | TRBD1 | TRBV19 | CASSIGGTGSTDTQYF